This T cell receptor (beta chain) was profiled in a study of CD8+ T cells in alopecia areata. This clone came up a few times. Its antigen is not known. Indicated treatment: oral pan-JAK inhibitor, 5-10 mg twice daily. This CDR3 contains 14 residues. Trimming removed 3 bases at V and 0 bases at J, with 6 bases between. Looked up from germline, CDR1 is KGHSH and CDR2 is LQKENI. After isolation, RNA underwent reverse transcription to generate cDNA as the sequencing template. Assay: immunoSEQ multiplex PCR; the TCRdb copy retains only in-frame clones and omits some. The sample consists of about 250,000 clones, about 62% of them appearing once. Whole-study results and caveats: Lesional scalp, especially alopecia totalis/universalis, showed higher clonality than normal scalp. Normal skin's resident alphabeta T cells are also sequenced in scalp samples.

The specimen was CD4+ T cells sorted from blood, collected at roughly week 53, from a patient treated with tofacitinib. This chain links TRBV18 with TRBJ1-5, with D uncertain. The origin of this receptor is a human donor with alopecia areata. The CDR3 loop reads CASSPADSNQPQHF. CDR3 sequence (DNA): TGTGCCAGCTCACCGGCGGATAGCAATCAGCCCCAGCATTTT.